These 25 T cell receptor beta chains originate from one sample sequenced in a study of blood T cell repertoires in COVID-19. Profiled with immunoSEQ multiplex PCR; TCRdb holds only in-frame clones, not every one. Among approximately 120,000 clones, approximately 71% were seen once, and the ten largest hold under 2.5%. The sample comprised peripheral blood. The receptors derive from a woman aged 70-85 years with acute or convalescent COVID-19.

The chain recombines TRBV12-3 or TRBV12-4 with TRBJ1-3, with D hard to call. There are 13 residues in the CDR3. The CDR3 sequence: CAGRQSSGNTIYF. As DNA, the CDR3 is TGTGCGGGCCGGCAGAGCTCTGGAAACACCATATATTTT.

V is TRBV5-1 and J is TRBJ2-5; 9 bases match TRBD1. Germline assignment: CDR1 SGHRS and CDR2 YFSETQ. V was clipped by 4 bases and J by 1 base; unmatched bases: 8. The CDR3 contains 16 residues. Here the CDR3 reads CASSDPGQGGQETQYF. CDR3 DNA: TGCGCCAGCAGCGACCCGGGACAGGGAGGCCAAGAGACCCAGTACTTC. The entire variable domain, with the rest obtained from reference TRBV5-1 and TRBJ2-5, is as follows: KAGVTQTPRYLIKTRGQQVTLSCSPISGHRSVSWYQQTPGQGLQFLFEYFSETQRNKGNFPGRFSGRQFSNSRSEMNVSTLELGDSALYLCASSDPGQGGQETQYFGPGTRLLVL.

This clone was found a few times. V and J are TRBV28 and TRBJ2-3, with 9 bases aligning to TRBD2. The CDR3 has 15 residues. Germline V gene data show CDR1 as MDHEN and CDR2 as SYDVKM. With V trimmed by 6 bases and J by 3 bases, 7 bases remained unmatched. CDR3 nucleotide sequence: TGTGCCAGCAGCTCCTGGACTAGCGAGACAGATACGCAGTATTTT. It yields the protein CASSSWTSETDTQYF.

V usage is TRBV11-3 and J usage is TRBJ2-1; 10 bases align to TRBD1. The CDR3 is 16 amino acids. V lost 5 bases to trimming and J lost 0 bases; unmatched junction nucleotides: 4. CDR1 SGHNT and CDR2 YENEEA come from the germline V gene. CDR3 in amino acids: CASSPGQGISYNEQFF. CDR3 sequence (DNA): TGTGCCAGCAGCCCGGGACAGGGGATCTCCTACAATGAGCAGTTCTTC.

V usage is TRBV2 and J usage is TRBJ1-1; TRBD1 matches 7 bases. CDR3 length equals 14 residues. Germline-derived CDR1 and CDR2 are SNHLY and FYNNEI. J was trimmed by 4 bases and V by 7 bases; bases with no gene match: 9. In DNA form, the CDR3 reads TGTGCCAGCACCAAAGGACAGGCGAGCACTGAAGCTTTCTTT. It codes for CASTKGQASTEAFF.

This clone was seen a handful of times. This rearrangement joins TRBV30 to TRBJ1-5; D might be TRBD1 (6 bases). CDR1 GTSNPN and CDR2 SVGIG come from the germline V gene (reference sequence). V lost 2 bases to trimming and J lost 7 bases, with 12 bases between them. CDR3 size: 13 residues. CDR3 DNA: TGTGCCTGGAGTAAGGGACACACCCAGCCCCAGCATTTT. It specifies CAWSKGHTQPQHF. The full variable domain, in which reference TRBV30 and TRBJ1-5 provide the parts outside the CDR3, is SQTIHQWPATLVQPVGSPLSLECTVEGTSNPNLYWYRQAAGRGLQLLFYSVGIGQISSEVPQNLSASRPQDRQFILSSKKLLLSDSGFYLCAWSKGHTQPQHFGDGTRLSIL.

This clone occurred once. V usage is TRBV5-1 and J usage is TRBJ2-1; maybe TRBD1 (5 bases). This CDR3 spans 14 amino acids. The germline CDR1 and CDR2 sequences are SGHRS and YFSETQ. The V gene lost 0 bases and the J gene lost 7 bases, with 11 bases spanning the gap. The CDR3 sequence is CASSLGAKGNEQFF. The CDR3 DNA follows: TGCGCCAGCAGCTTGGGGGCAAAGGGGAATGAGCAGTTCTTC.

The chain uses TRBV29-1 and TRBJ1-2, with TRBD1 identical over 8 bases. The ends lost 4 bases at V and 2 bases at J; junction bases unmatched: 0. This CDR3 spans 12 amino acids. Germline CDR1 is SQVTM and CDR2 is ANQGSEA. Written as DNA, the CDR3 is TGCAGCGTTGGGACAGGGAACTATGGCTACACCTTC. It encodes CSVGTGNYGYTF.

This clone appeared a few times. This sequence joins TRBV6-6 and TRBJ1-2; a weak D match, TRBD1 (6 bases). Germline lookup yields CDR1 MNHNY and CDR2 SVGAGI (reference sequence). There are 14 residues in the CDR3. V lost 7 bases and J 6 bases, leaving 18 bases between the germline ends. In DNA form, the CDR3 reads TGTGCCAGCACGACATGGGCAGGGGCAGATGGCTACACCTTC. Protein sequence: CASTTWAGADGYTF.

V and J are TRBV3-1 (or the pseudogene TRBV3-2) and TRBJ2-7, with D perhaps matching TRBD1 (6 bases). The V gene lost 0 bases and the J gene lost 3 bases, with 9 bases spanning the gap. This CDR3 has 14 residues. Germline CDR1 reads LGHDT; CDR2 reads YNNKEL (reference sequence). The CDR3 DNA sequence: TGTGCCAGCAGCCAAGAAGGGGGAAACTACGAGCAGTACTTC. Translating it yields CASSQEGGNYEQYF.

This clone was counted between two and nine times. This chain links TRBV19 with TRBJ1-3, with 7 bases aligning to TRBD1. The V gene end was trimmed by 4 bases and the J gene end by 1 base; junction bases not matched to a gene: 10. Per the germline V gene, CDR1 is LNHDA and CDR2 is SQIVND (reference sequence). The CDR3 spans 17 residues. CDR3 residues: CASSKGQYEASGNTIYF. In DNA form, the CDR3 reads TGTGCCAGTAGTAAGGGACAGTACGAAGCTTCTGGAAACACCATATATTTT.

The chain combines TRBV7-2 with TRBJ2-1; D possibly corresponds to TRBD2 (5 bases). Trimming stripped 3 bases from V and 6 bases from J, with 15 bases between. Germline-derived CDR1 and CDR2 are SGHTA and FQGNSA. The CDR3 loop spans 15 amino acids. CDR3 DNA sequence: TGTGCCAGCAGCTTCAGTCAGGCAAGCGGCAATGAGCAGTTCTTC. Translating it yields CASSFSQASGNEQFF. Filled out from reference TRBV7-2 and TRBJ2-1, the complete variable domain reads GAGVSQSPSNKVTEKGKDVELRCDPISGHTALYWYRQSLGQGLEFLIYFQGNSAPDKSGLPSDRFSAERTGGSVSTLTIQRTQQEDSAVYLCASSFSQASGNEQFFGPGTRLTVL.

The gene calls are TRBV7-2 and TRBJ1-2, with 8 bases that match TRBD1. V trimming: 4 bases; J trimming: 0 bases; junction bases outside the gene matches: 4. Germline loops: CDR1 SGHTA, CDR2 FQGNSA. The CDR3 is 15 amino acids. CDR3 protein: CASSSGQGANYGYTF. In DNA form, the CDR3 reads TGTGCCAGCAGCTCAGGACAGGGAGCTAACTATGGCTACACCTTC.

The chain combines TRBV27 with TRBJ2-7, with no clear D. Between the trimmed V and J ends, which lost 2 bases and 2 bases, there was a span of 7 bases. The CDR3 has 13 amino acids. CDR1 and CDR2 (germline): MNHEY, SMNVEV (reference sequence). CDR3 in amino acids: CASSLLGTYEQYF. The CDR3 region has the DNA TGTGCCAGCAGTTTACTAGGAACCTACGAGCAGTACTTC.

V and J are TRBV4-3 and TRBJ1-6; 8 positions match TRBD1. V was clipped by 4 bases and J by 9 bases; unmatched bases: 11. Per germline, CDR1 LGHNA and CDR2 YSLEER. There are 16 residues in the CDR3. The CDR3 loop is CASSPSTDRVVSPLHF. The CDR3 DNA reads TGCGCCAGCAGCCCTTCGACGGACAGGGTGGTTTCACCCCTCCACTTT.

The chain carries TRBV7-2 and TRBJ2-1, with D possibly being TRBD2 (5 bases). The V end lost 5 bases, the J end lost 5 bases, and 10 bases lay between the germline ends. Looked up from germline, CDR1 is SGHTA and CDR2 is FQGNSA. This CDR3 region has 13 residues. CDR3 DNA sequence: TGTGCCAGCAGCCTGGACTTTAACAATGAGCAGTTCTTC. Protein sequence: CASSLDFNNEQFF.

The chain has TRBV11-3 and TRBJ2-7; 7 bases agree with TRBD1. V shed 8 bases and J 0 bases; nucleotides not matched to a gene: 10. Germline V gene sequence: CDR1 SGHNT, CDR2 YENEEA. The CDR3 length is 15 residues. The CDR3 region is CASAPGGSGSYEQYF. CDR3 coding DNA: TGTGCCAGCGCGCCAGGGGGAAGCGGCTCCTACGAGCAGTACTTC.

DNA of the CDR3: TGTGCCAGCAGCTTACCAGGGACCGGGGAGCTGTTTTTT. Translation gives CASSLPGTGELFF. The V gene is TRBV11-2, the J gene TRBJ2-2; maybe TRBD1 (5 bases). Trimming cost V 2 bases and J 5 bases, with 6 bases left between them. Germline CDR1 reads SGHAT; CDR2 reads FQNNGV. The CDR3 is 13 amino acids.

The chain uses TRBV7-2 and TRBJ2-1; a possible D gene is TRBD1 (5 bases). The CDR3 has 13 residues. Germline assignment: CDR1 SGHTA and CDR2 FQGNSA. The V and J ends lost 5 bases and 15 bases respectively, with 20 bases between them. The CDR3 DNA reads as TGTGCCAGCAGCCCGTACTTCCAGGGTTTTCTGTTCTTC. Amino acids: CASSPYFQGFLFF.

This clone was counted only a few times. This rearrangement joins TRBV6-4 to TRBJ2-3, with D perhaps matching TRBD1 (6 bases). This CDR3 has 15 residues. Germline-derived CDR1 and CDR2 are MRHNA and SNTAGT. Deletions cut 5 bases from V and 4 bases from J, with 16 bases between. The DNA for the CDR3 is TGTGCCAGCAGTCCACAGGGAGAGGCGGCAGATACGCAGTATTTT. Its translation is CASSPQGEAADTQYF.

The gene calls are TRBV2 and TRBJ2-7; 9 bases align to TRBD1. Trimming at V came to 7 bases and at J to 2 bases, leaving 9 bases not matched to a gene. This CDR3 has 15 residues. Per germline, CDR1 SNHLY and CDR2 FYNNEI. The CDR3 here is CASKEGTGNPYEQYF. The DNA of the CDR3 is TGTGCCAGCAAGGAGGGGACAGGGAATCCCTACGAGCAGTACTTC.

This clone was observed a few times. This rearrangement joins TRBV25-1 to TRBJ2-6; 7 bases line up with TRBD1. The CDR3 length is 17 residues. V gave up 5 bases and J gave up 3 bases; unmatched junction bases: 10. Germline V CDR1 and CDR2: MGHDK, SYGVNS. The CDR3 sequence is CASSSRQGRNGANVLTF. CDR3 bases: TGTGCCAGCAGTAGTCGACAGGGAAGAAATGGGGCCAACGTCCTGACTTTC. The variable domain in full, with the rest retrieved from reference TRBV25-1 and TRBJ2-6, is EADIYQTPRYLVIGTGKKITLECSQTMGHDKMYWYQQDPGMELHLIHYSYGVNSTEKGDLSSESTVSRIRTEHFPLTLESARPSHTSQYLCASSSRQGRNGANVLTFGAGSRLTVL.

This clone was seen ten or more times. This chain uses TRBV3-1 (or the pseudogene TRBV3-2) with TRBJ1-5; 8 bases map to TRBD1. The ends lost 4 bases at V and 2 bases at J; junction bases unmatched: 1. Germline lookup yields CDR1 LGHDT and CDR2 YNNKEL (reference sequence). The CDR3 is 14 residues long. CDR3 coding DNA: TGTGCCAGCAGCCCGACAGGGGGCAATCAGCCCCAGCATTTT. This encodes CASSPTGGNQPQHF.

The V and J genes are TRBV7-6 and TRBJ2-5, with D maybe TRBD1 (7 bases). V was cut by 1 base and J by 5 bases, with 17 bases left in between. The CDR3 is 16 residues long. Per germline, CDR1 SGHVS and CDR2 FNYEAQ. The CDR3 loop reads CASSLVPGAGGETQYF. The CDR3 DNA reads as TGTGCCAGCAGCTTAGTTCCGGGGGCAGGGGGGGAGACCCAGTACTTC.

The rearrangement joins TRBV11-2 to TRBJ2-5; 12 bases are shared with TRBD2. The ends lost 5 bases at V and 1 base at J; junction bases unmatched: 5. Germline CDR1 is SGHAT and CDR2 is FQNNGV. The CDR3 contains 16 residues. Here the CDR3 reads CASSMGLAGPQETQYF. CDR3 DNA sequence: TGTGCCAGCAGCATGGGACTAGCGGGCCCCCAAGAGACCCAGTACTTC.